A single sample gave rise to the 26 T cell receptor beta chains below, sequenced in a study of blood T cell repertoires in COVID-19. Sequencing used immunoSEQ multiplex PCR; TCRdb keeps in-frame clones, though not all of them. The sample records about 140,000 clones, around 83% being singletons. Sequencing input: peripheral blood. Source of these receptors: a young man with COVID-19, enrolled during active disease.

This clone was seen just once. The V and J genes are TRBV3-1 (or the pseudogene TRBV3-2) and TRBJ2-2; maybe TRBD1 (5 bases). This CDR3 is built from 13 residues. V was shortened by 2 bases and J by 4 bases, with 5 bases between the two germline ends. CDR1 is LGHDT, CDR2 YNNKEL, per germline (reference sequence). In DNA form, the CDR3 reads TGTGCCAGCAGCCAACAGGGCACCGGGGAGCTGTTTTTT. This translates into CASSQQGTGELFF.

The CDR3 DNA sequence: TGCGCCAGCAGCCCCCGGCTCGGACAGGGGGCATGGGATGAGCAGTTCTTC. It specifies CASSPRLGQGAWDEQFF. V usage is TRBV5-1 and J usage is TRBJ2-1; TRBD1 aligns across 11 bases. V was clipped by 4 bases and J by 8 bases; unmatched bases: 14. Germline CDR1 and CDR2: SGHRS and YFSETQ. The CDR3 spans 17 residues.

The CDR3 nucleotides are TGTGCCTGGATACAAAGAGAGACCCAGTACTTC. Its translation: CAWIQRETQYF. This sequence joins TRBV30 and TRBJ2-5; D is ambiguous. The length of the CDR3 is 11 residues. V gave up 4 bases and J gave up 4 bases, with 7 bases separating them. CDR1 is GTSNPN, CDR2 SVGIG, per germline (reference sequence).

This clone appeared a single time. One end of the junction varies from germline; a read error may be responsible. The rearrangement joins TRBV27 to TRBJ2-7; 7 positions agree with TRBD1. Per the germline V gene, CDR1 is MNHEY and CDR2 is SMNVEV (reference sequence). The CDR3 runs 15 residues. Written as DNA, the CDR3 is TGTACCAGCAGTCCCCCGGGACAGCCCACCTACGAGCAGTACTTC. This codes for CTSSPPGQPTYEQYF.

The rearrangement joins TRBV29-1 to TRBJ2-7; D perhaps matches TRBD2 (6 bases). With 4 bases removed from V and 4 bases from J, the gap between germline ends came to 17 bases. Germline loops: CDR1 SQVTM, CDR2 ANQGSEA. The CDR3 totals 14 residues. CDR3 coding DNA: TGCAGCGTTGGGCGGCCCGGGAGTGTGTACGAGCAGTACTTC. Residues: CSVGRPGSVYEQYF.

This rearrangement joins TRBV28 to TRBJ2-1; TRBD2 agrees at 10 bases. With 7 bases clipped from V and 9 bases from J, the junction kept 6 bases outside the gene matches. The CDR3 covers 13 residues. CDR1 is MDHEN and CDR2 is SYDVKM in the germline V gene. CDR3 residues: CASTPSGRGEQFF. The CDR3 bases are TGTGCCAGCACTCCTAGCGGGAGAGGTGAGCAGTTCTTC. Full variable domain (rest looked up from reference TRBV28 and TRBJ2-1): DVKVTQSSRYLVKRTGEKVFLECVQDMDHENMFWYRQDPGLGLRLIYFSYDVKMKEKGDIPEGYSVSREKKERFSLILESASTNQTSMYLCASTPSGRGEQFFGPGTRLTVL.

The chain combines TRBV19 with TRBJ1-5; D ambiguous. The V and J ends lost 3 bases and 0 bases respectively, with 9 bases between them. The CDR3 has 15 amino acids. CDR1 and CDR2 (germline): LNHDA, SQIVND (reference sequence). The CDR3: CASSIGRNSNQPQHF. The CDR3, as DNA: TGTGCCAGTAGTATCGGCAGGAATAGCAATCAGCCCCAGCATTTT.

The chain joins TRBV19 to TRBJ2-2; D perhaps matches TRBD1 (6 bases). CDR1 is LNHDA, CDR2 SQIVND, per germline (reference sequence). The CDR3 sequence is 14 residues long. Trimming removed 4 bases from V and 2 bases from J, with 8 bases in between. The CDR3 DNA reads TGTGCCAGTAGTACGGGACAAAACACCGGGGAGCTGTTTTTT. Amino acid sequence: CASSTGQNTGELFF.

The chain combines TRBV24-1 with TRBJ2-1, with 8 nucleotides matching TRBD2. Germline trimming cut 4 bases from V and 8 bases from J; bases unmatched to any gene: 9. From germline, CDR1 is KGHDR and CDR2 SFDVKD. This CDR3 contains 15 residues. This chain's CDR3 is CATSDNGLLADEQFF. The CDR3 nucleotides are TGTGCCACCAGTGACAATGGCCTACTAGCGGATGAGCAGTTCTTC.

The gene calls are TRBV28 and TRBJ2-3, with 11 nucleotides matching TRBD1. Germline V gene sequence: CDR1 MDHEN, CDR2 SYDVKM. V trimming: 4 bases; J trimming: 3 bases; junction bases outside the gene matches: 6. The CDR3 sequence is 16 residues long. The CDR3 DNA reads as TGTGCCAGCAGTTGGACAGGGGGCTTGGGAACAGATACGCAGTATTTT. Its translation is CASSWTGGLGTDTQYF.

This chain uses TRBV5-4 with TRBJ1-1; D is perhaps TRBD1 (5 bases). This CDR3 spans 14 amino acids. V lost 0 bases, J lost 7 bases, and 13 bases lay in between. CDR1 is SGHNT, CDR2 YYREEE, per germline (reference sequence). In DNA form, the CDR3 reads TGTGCCAGCAGCTTGGCCAGGGACTCTCTTGAAGCTTTCTTT. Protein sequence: CASSLARDSLEAFF.

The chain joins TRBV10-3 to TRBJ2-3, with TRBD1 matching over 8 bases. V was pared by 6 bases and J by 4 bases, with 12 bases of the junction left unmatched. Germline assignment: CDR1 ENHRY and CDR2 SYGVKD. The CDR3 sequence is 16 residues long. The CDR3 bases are TGTGCCATCAGCCCAGGACAGGGAAGTAGCCCAGATACGCAGTATTTT. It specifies CAISPGQGSSPDTQYF.

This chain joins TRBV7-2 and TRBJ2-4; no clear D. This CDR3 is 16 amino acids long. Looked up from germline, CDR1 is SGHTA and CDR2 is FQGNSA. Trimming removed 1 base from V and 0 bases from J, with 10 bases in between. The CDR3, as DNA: TGTGCCAGCAGCTTAGAGTTGAGTCTAGCCAAAAACATTCAGTACTTC. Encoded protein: CASSLELSLAKNIQYF.

CDR3 loop: CASSPGGDQKQFF. The CDR3 DNA reads TGTGCCAGCAGCCCGGGAGGAGACCAGAAGCAGTTCTTC. This sequence joins TRBV2 and TRBJ2-1, with 7 bases lining up with TRBD2. Germline assignment: CDR1 SNHLY and CDR2 FYNNEI. V was clipped by 6 bases and J by 11 bases; unmatched bases: 10. The CDR3 totals 13 residues. The full variable domain, with the rest looked up from reference TRBV2 and TRBJ2-1, is EPEVTQTPSHQVTQMGQEVILRCVPISNHLYFYWYRQILGQKVEFLVSFYNNEISEKSEIFDDQFSVERPDGSNFTLKIRSTKLEDSAMYFCASSPGGDQKQFFGPGTRLTVL.

The CDR3 DNA reads TGTGCCAGTAGTATAACAGGGGACCCCTACAATGAGCAGTTCTTC. Translating it yields CASSITGDPYNEQFF. The V gene is TRBV19, the J gene TRBJ2-1, with 7 bases matching TRBD1. Germline-derived CDR1 and CDR2 are LNHDA and SQIVND (reference sequence). CDR3 length: 15 residues. The V and J ends lost 2 bases and 2 bases, in that order; junction bases with no gene match: 3.

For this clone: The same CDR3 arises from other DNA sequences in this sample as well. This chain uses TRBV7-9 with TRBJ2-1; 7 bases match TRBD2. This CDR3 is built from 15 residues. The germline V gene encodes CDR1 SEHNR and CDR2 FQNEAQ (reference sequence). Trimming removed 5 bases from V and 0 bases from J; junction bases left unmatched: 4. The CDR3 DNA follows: TGTGCCAGCAGCCCGCGGGGGAGCTCCTACAATGAGCAGTTCTTC. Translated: CASSPRGSSYNEQFF.

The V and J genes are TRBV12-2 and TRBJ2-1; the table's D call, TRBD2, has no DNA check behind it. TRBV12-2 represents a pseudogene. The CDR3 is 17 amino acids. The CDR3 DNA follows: TGTGCAAGTCGCTTAGGGACTAGCGGGGACTCCTACAATGAGCAGTTCTTC. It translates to CASRLGTSGDSYNEQFF.

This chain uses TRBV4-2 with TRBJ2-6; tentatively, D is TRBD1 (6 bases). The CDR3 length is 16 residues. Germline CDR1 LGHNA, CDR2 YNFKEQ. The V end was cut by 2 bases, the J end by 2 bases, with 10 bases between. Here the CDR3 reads CASSQSGAAGANVLTF. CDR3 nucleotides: TGTGCCAGCAGCCAATCAGGGGCTGCTGGGGCCAACGTCCTGACTTTC.

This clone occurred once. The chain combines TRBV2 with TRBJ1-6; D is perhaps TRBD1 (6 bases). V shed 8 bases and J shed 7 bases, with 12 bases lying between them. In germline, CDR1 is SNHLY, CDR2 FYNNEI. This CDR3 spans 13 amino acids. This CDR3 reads CASEDRLNSPLHF. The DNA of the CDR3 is TGTGCCAGCGAAGACAGGCTGAATTCACCCCTCCACTTT.

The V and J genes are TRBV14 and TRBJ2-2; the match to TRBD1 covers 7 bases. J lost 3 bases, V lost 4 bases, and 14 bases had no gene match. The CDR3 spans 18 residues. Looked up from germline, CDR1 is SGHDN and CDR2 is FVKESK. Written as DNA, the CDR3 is TGTGCCAGCAGCCCCTCCGGGACAGCCACTTGGTACACCGGGGAGCTGTTTTTT. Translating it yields CASSPSGTATWYTGELFF.

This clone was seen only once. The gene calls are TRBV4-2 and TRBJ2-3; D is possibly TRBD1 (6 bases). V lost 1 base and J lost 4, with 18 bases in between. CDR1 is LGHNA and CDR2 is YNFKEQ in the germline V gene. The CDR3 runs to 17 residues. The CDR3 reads CASSQGVPGHYPDTQYF. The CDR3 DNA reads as TGTGCCAGCAGCCAAGGGGTCCCGGGACATTACCCAGATACGCAGTATTTT.

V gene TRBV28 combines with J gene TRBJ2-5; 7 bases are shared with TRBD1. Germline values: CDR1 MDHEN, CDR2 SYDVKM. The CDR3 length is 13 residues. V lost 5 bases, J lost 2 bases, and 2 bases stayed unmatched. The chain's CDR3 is CASSLQGQETQYF. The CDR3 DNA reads TGTGCCAGCAGTCTACAGGGGCAAGAGACCCAGTACTTC.

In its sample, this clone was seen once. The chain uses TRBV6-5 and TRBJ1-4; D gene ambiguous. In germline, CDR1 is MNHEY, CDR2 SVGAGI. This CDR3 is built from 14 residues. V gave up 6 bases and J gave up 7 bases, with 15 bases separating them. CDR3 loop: CASSPSPGSEKLFF. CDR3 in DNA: TGTGCCAGCAGCCCGTCCCCGGGGTCTGAAAAACTGTTTTTT.

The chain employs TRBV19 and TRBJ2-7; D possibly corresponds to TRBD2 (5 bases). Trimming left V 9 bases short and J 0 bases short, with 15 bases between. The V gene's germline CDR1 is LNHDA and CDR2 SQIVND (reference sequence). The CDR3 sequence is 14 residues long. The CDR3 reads CASRAGGSSYEQYF. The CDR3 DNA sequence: TGTGCCAGCCGGGCGGGCGGAAGCTCCTACGAGCAGTACTTC.

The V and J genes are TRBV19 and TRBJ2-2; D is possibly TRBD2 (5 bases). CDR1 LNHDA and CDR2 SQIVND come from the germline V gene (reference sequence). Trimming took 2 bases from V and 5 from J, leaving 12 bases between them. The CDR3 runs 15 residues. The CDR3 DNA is TGTGCCAGTAGTATACTGTCACTAGATACCGGGGAGCTGTTTTTT. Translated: CASSILSLDTGELFF. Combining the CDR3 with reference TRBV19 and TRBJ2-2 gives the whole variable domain DGGITQSPKYLFRKEGQNVTLSCEQNLNHDAMYWYRQDPGQGLRLIYYSQIVNDFQKGDIAEGYSVSREKKESFPLTVTSAQKNPTAFYLCASSILSLDTGELFFGEGSRLTVL.

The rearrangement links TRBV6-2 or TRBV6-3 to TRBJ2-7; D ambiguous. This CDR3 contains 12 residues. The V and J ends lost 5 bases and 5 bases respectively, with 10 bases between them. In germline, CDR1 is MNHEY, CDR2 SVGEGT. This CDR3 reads CASSGPLHEQYF. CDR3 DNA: TGTGCCAGCAGTGGCCCTCTTCACGAGCAGTACTTC.